This entry features one T cell receptor (beta chain) sequence. Sequencing used immunoSEQ multiplex PCR; TCRdb keeps in-frame clones, though not all of them. The sample records about 42,000 clones, roughly 87% being singletons. This specimen comes from a study of blood T cell repertoires in COVID-19. Looking at the study overall: Acute-phase and convalescent COVID-19 samples originated in the United States, Italy and Spain.

V was clipped by 5 bases and J by 4 bases; unmatched bases: 10. The germline V gene encodes CDR1 LNHDA and CDR2 SQIVND (reference sequence). The CDR3 consists of 16 residues. This chain uses TRBV19 with TRBJ2-3, with 9 bases identical to TRBD1. The clonotype comes from a woman at least 80 years old in a cohort sampled during active or convalescent COVID-19. The sequenced sample consisted of peripheral blood. The DNA for the CDR3 is TGTGCCAGTAGTTCAAGACAGGGGGATGCGGCAGATACGCAGTATTTT. This translates into CASSSRQGDAADTQYF.